Here is one T cell receptor (beta chain) with its context. Its antigen is unknown. The CDR3 runs to 16 residues. CDR1 is MNHEY, CDR2 SMNVEV, per germline (reference sequence). Trimming stripped 5 bases from V and 7 bases from J, with 23 bases between. This specimen belongs to a study of cytomegalovirus exposure and HLA in healthy donors. Whole-study results and caveats: Rare TCR sequences predominated, though certain public TCRs were found in many donors. After further analysis at a later stage, roughly 16,000 TCR beta sequences were associated with HLA alleles at 0.05 false discovery rate.

Researchers ran the PCR with 60 Vbeta and 13 Jbeta primers. Profiling relied on immunoSEQ multiplex PCR, and the TCRdb table lists in-frame clones only, not all of them. The sample consists of some 150,000 clones, roughly four fifths of them appearing once. V usage is TRBV27 and J usage is TRBJ1-1, with D perhaps TRBD1 (5 bases). This clonotype was obtained from a woman between 50 and 59 years old in good health and CMV-seropositive. What was sequenced was PBMCs. The CDR3 DNA sequence: TGTGCCAGCAGTCCCAGCTCGGGGCGGGGGGTCGTTGAAGCTTTCTTT. It translates to CASSPSSGRGVVEAFF.